The rows below give T cell receptor beta chains drawn from one sample of a study of shared clonotypes between healthy human individuals. Measured with immunoSEQ multiplex PCR; TCRdb has only the in-frame clones, and not every one. The sample holds under 550,000 clones, 90% to 96% seen once. Sequencing was carried out using naive CD4+ T cells sorted from blood. These receptors were taken from a woman in her 30s in good health. Each CDR3 is given with its conserved first and last residue. The D gene is left open where the match is weak.

V gene	J gene	D gene	CDR3 protein	CDR3 DNA
TRBV18	TRBJ1-1	-	CASSPGQENTEAFF	TGTGCCAGCTCCCCCGGCCAGGAGAACACTGAAGCTTTCTTT
TRBV2	TRBJ1-1	-	CASITTGRTEAFF	TGTGCCAGCATTACGACAGGACGGACTGAAGCTTTCTTT
TRBV18	TRBJ1-2	-	CASSPPSLGTNYGYTF	TGTGCCAGCTCACCCCCGAGCCTGGGAACTAACTATGGCTACACCTTC
TRBV2	TRBJ1-1	TRBD1	CASSGQGMNTEAFF	TGTGCCAGCAGCGGACAGGGGATGAACACTGAAGCTTTCTTT
TRBV19	TRBJ1-2	-	CATNPSRLNYGYTF	TGTGCCACGAACCCTTCGCGACTTAACTATGGCTACACCTTC
TRBV6-6	TRBJ2-7	TRBD2	CASTGLAGVVYEQYF	TGTGCCAGCACCGGACTAGCGGGAGTTGTCTACGAGCAGTACTTC
TRBV11-2	TRBJ2-7	TRBD2	CASSRGRTGVEQYF	TGTGCCAGCAGTCGCGGGAGAACCGGGGTCGAGCAGTACTTC
TRBV27	TRBJ1-4	TRBD1	CASSPTGYNEKLFF	TGTGCCAGCAGTCCGACAGGGTATAATGAAAAACTGTTTTTT
TRBV11-3	TRBJ1-3	-	CASSLAGIGAGNTIYF	TGTGCCAGCAGCTTGGCGGGGATCGGAGCTGGAAACACCATATATTTT
TRBV28	TRBJ1-2	TRBD1	CASKSRRTGFFGYTF	TGTGCCAGCAAGTCCAGGAGGACAGGGTTTTTTGGCTACACCTTC
TRBV18	TRBJ2-7	-	CASSPRPSQGLYEQYF	TGTGCCAGCTCTCCCCGCCCCAGTCAGGGCTTATACGAGCAGTACTTC